The clone carrying this T cell receptor beta chain showed up just a few times. Its antigen is not identified. Other DNA sequences in the same sample also yield this CDR3. The data were obtained in a study of shared clonotypes between healthy human individuals. Looking at the study overall: Donors had three CD4 naive, three CD4 memory, two CD8 naive and one CD8 memory plate apiece. Study-level results: The study drew on few donors, limiting represented genetic and exposure-history diversity.

The protocol was immunoSEQ multiplex PCR, while the TCRdb copy is restricted to in-frame clones and leaves out a portion. In the table there are roughly 1,800,000 clones, around 96% of which are singletons. Deletions cut 0 bases from V and 0 bases from J, with 4 bases between. CDR1 is MNHEY, CDR2 SVGAGI, per germline. The CDR3 loop spans 14 amino acids. Cells designated naive CD8 were CD45RO-negative and were positively selected for CCR7, with terminally differentiated effector memory CD45RA+ cells excluded. The receptor comes from a man aged 18 to 29 in good health. The sample comprised naive CD8+ T cells sorted from blood. This chain joins TRBV6-5 and TRBJ2-3; no reliable D call. The CDR3 loop is CASSYSDSTDTQYF. Written as DNA, the CDR3 is TGTGCCAGCAGTTACTCGGACAGCACAGATACGCAGTATTTT.